A selection of T cell receptor beta chains follows, all from one sample in a study of blood T cells in healthy people across ages. TCRdb ran MiXCR on the 5' RACE reads and lists one entry per CDR3 protein. The data hold approximately 880,000 distinct CDR3 sequences, with around 48% observed a single time. Sample: blood. Receptor source: a man in his thirties or forties in good health. CDR3s include the opening cysteine and the closing phenylalanine or tryptophan. The size of a clone is reported for some rows only, either as once, few or many, or as a class for expanded clones.

CDR3 protein	clone size	V gene	J gene
CTSPKGLAGGEVNTGELFF	-	TRBV12-5	TRBJ2-2
CSVRDIGYGYTF	-	TRBV29-1	TRBJ1-2
CATQPSGGLETRYF	-	TRBV24-1	TRBJ2-5
CASSSIETPSNEQFF	few	TRBV27	TRBJ2-1
CASSQTGVHQPQHF	-	TRBV6-2/TRBV6-3	TRBJ1-5
CASSPDREYGYTF	few	TRBV18	TRBJ1-2
CASTYKPGGRGYTF	once	TRBV12-3/TRBV12-4	TRBJ1-2
CASSLEGFNEKLFF	few	TRBV7-9	TRBJ1-4
CASSFGTGPSNQPQHF	-	TRBV7-2	TRBJ1-5
CASNPTTGNTEAFF	-	TRBV2	TRBJ1-1
CASSPGGQRDNEKLFF	-	TRBV4-2	TRBJ1-4
CSAVTTSDTYNEQFF	-	TRBV20-1	TRBJ2-1
CASIRGLGVGYTF	-	TRBV28	TRBJ1-2
CASSQQGGVEKLFF	-	TRBV12-3/TRBV12-4	TRBJ1-4
CASSLMATGVTERGYTF	few	TRBV7-3	TRBJ1-2
CASRGGTSPKEQYF	-	TRBV7-2	-
CATSLGTGKIYEQYF	few	TRBV15	TRBJ2-7
CASATQDSGGYTF	-	TRBV6-2/TRBV6-3	TRBJ1-2
CASSLGDRAVQYF	-	TRBV5-4	TRBJ2-4
CATSGGNIYGYTF	few	TRBV15	TRBJ1-2
CASSQGGQHSNQPQHF	-	TRBV4-1	TRBJ1-5
CASSLGDRIHTEAFF	many	TRBV27	TRBJ1-1
CASSQEGKEQYF	few	TRBV3-1	TRBJ2-7
CASSLLQGVDEQFF	few	TRBV5-1	TRBJ2-1
CASSRQGTLHF	few	TRBV25-1	TRBJ1-6
CASSVEQGNSPLHF	once	TRBV9	TRBJ1-6
CASSELRGQAFF	few	TRBV6-1	TRBJ1-1
CAITGDRDPPLHF	-	TRBV10-3	TRBJ1-6
CASSSDWGGEQFF	few	TRBV13	TRBJ2-1
CSVEGLGYEQYF	-	TRBV29-1	-
CASSPGTANYEQYF	-	TRBV18	TRBJ2-7
CASKDSVGETQYF	few	TRBV12-3/TRBV12-4	TRBJ2-5
CASSTRGQHEQYF	-	TRBV5-5	TRBJ2-7
CASSSGSIQETQYF	-	TRBV7-2	TRBJ2-5
CASSPGTPVEQYF	-	TRBV3-1	TRBJ2-7